A selection of T cell receptor beta chains follows, all from one sample in a study of esophageal squamous cell carcinoma under preoperative chemotherapy. TCRdb fed the PCR reads into MiXCR, producing one record per CDR3 protein. This sample yields 15,000 to 20,000 distinct CDR3 sequences, of which around 47% are seen a single time; more than 25% belongs to the top ten. This material was obtained from a patient given preoperative chemotherapy. These receptors were obtained from a human donor with esophageal squamous cell carcinoma. The donor label of this sample is uncertain. CDR3s include the opening cysteine and the closing phenylalanine or tryptophan. A D gene is named only where the DNA matches it firmly. Clone sizes are given selectively: once, few, many, or a class where the clone is expanded.

j_gene	abundance	d_gene	v_gene	CDR3nt	CDR3aa
TRBJ2-3	medium-sized	.	TRBV11-3	TGTGCCAGCAGCTTCTCAGATACGCAGTATTTT	CASSFSDTQYF
TRBJ2-3	few	.	TRBV4-3	TGCGCCAGCAGCCAAGGGGTGGGAACAGATACGCAGTATTTT	CASSQGVGTDTQYF
TRBJ2-1	.	TRBD2	TRBV7-3	TGTGCCAGCAGCTTAACCGGCGGGAGCTCCTACAATGAGCAGTTCTTC	CASSLTGGSSYNEQFF
TRBJ2-3	few	TRBD2	TRBV12-3/TRBV12-4	TGTGCCAGCAGTAGGACTAGCGGGAGCACAGATACGCAGTATTTT	CASSRTSGSTDTQYF
TRBJ2-5	few	TRBD1	TRBV12-3/TRBV12-4	TGTGCCAGCAGTTTTGGGGCCGGGACAGTGGGGGAGACCCAGTACTTC	CASSFGAGTVGETQYF
TRBJ2-3	few	.	TRBV12-3/TRBV12-4	TGTGCCAGCAGTTTAGGACCCAATACGCAGTATTTT	CASSLGPNTQYF
TRBJ2-1	.	.	TRBV7-8	TGTGCCAGCAGTTCCAGGGCCGGTGGGAGGCCAAGCTCCTACAATGAGCAGTTCTTC	CASSSRAGGRPSSYNEQFF
TRBJ2-1	.	.	TRBV10-1	TGCGCCAGCAGTGAGGGGCAGGGGCCGTACAATGAGCAGTTCTTC	CASSEGQGPYNEQFF
TRBJ2-5	many	.	TRBV24-1	TGTGCCACCAGTGAAGGGGAGACCCAGTACTTC	CATSEGETQYF
TRBJ1-2	many	.	TRBV6-1	TGTGCCACTTCAGGGTATAACTATGGCTACACCTTC	CATSGYNYGYTF
TRBJ2-1	few	.	TRBV7-2	TGTGCCAGCAGCTTAGGAGGGGTATACAATGAGCAGTTCTTC	CASSLGGVYNEQFF
TRBJ2-7	.	.	TRBV7-9	TGTGCCAGCAGCTTACCGACGGACGAGCAGTACTTC	CASSLPTDEQYF
TRBJ2-1	.	.	TRBV18	TGTGCCAGCTCACCCGACACTCCCTACGAGCAGTTCTTC	CASSPDTPYEQFF
TRBJ2-7	once	.	TRBV7-2	TGTGCCAGCAGCGGACGCCAGGGGGGGAGCACAGAGACGCAGTACTTC	CASSGRQGGSTETQYF
TRBJ2-5	many	TRBD1	TRBV7-3	TGTGCCAGCAGCCAAACCGGGACAGGGGGCGAGACCCAGTACTTC	CASSQTGTGGETQYF
TRBJ2-3	.	TRBD1	TRBV7-8	TGTGCCAGGGGGCGAGGGGGCCGTGAGAGCGATACGCAGTATTTC	CARGRGGRESDTQYF
TRBJ2-6	.	.	TRBV6-1	TGTGCCAGCAGGCTGGAGCCCTCGGGGTCCAACGACCAGAATTTC	CASRLEPSGSNDQNF
TRBJ1-2	many	TRBD1	TRBV7-2	TGTGCCAGCAGCTTTCGGACAGGGGGGGGCTACACCTTC	CASSFRTGGGYTF
TRBJ2-5	.	TRBD2	TRBV7-3	TGTGCCAGCAGTCCGGGGGGTGGGCGGGAAGAGACCCAGTACTTC	CASSPGGGREETQYF
TRBJ2-1	few	TRBD2	TRBV7-2	TGTGCCAGCAGCTTACGGAGCGGGAGTTCCTACAATGAGCAGTTCTTC	CASSLRSGSSYNEQFF
TRBJ2-5	many	.	TRBV11-1	TGTGCCAGCAGCACAGGAGAGACCCAGTACTTC	CASSTGETQYF
TRBJ2-7	.	TRBD2	TRBV19	TGTGCCAGTAAGGCTAGCGGGAGGGGGCCCTCCTACGAGCAGTACTTC	CASKASGRGPSYEQYF
TRBJ2-7	.	.	TRBV7-3	TGTGCCAGCAGCTTACACGTGGGACCCTACGAGCAGTACTTC	CASSLHVGPYEQYF
TRBJ2-7	few	TRBD1	TRBV7-2	TGTGCCAGCAGTAAACCGGGACAGCACAATGAGCAGTACTTC	CASSKPGQHNEQYF
TRBJ2-3	.	.	TRBV7-2	TGTGCCAGCAGCGTACAGGGCTCAGATACGCAGTATTTT	CASSVQGSDTQYF
TRBJ2-5	few	.	TRBV11-3	TGTGCCTCACAAGGGTGGCGGAAAGAGACCCAGTACTTC	CASQGWRKETQYF
TRBJ2-5	.	.	TRBV7-9	TGTGCCAGCAGCTTAATGAAGGGGGGTAGTGAGACCCAGTACTTC	CASSLMKGGSETQYF
TRBJ1-6	.	.	TRBV27	TGTGCCAGCAATAGGGGATATAATTCACCCCTCCACTTT	CASNRGYNSPLHF
TRBJ2-3	.	TRBD1	TRBV27	TGTGCCAGCAGTTGGGGGACAGGGACGGGCACGCAGTATTTT	CASSWGTGTGTQYF